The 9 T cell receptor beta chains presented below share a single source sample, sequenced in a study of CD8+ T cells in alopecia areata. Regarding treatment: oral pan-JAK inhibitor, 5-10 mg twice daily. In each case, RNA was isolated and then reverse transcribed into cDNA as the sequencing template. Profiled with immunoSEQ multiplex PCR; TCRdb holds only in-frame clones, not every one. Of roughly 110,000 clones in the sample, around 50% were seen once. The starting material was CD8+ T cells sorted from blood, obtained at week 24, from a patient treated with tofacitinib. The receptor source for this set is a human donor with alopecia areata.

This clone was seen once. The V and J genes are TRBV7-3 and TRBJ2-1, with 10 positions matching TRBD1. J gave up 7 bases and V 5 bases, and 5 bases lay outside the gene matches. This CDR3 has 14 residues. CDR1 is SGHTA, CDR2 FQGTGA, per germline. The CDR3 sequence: CASSRGQGKNEQFF. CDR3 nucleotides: TGTGCCAGCAGCCGGGGACAGGGGAAAAATGAGCAGTTCTTC.

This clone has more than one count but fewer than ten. The CDR3 sequence: CSVVEGGTEAFF. CDR3 DNA sequence: TGCAGCGTTGTGGAGGGGGGTACTGAAGCTTTCTTT. The V call is TRBV29-1, the J call TRBJ1-1; D might be TRBD1 (6 bases). Germline-derived CDR1 and CDR2 are SQVTM and ANQGSEA. The ends were cut back, 4 bases at V and 5 bases at J, with 11 bases in the middle. The CDR3 loop spans 12 amino acids.

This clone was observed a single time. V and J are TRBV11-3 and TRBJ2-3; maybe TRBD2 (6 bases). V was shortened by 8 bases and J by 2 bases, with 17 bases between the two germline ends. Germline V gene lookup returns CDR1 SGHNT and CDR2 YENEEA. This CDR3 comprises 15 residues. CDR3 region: CASSEVGGTTDTQYF. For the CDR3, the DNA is TGTGCCAGCTCTGAAGTGGGGGGAACCACAGATACGCAGTATTTT.

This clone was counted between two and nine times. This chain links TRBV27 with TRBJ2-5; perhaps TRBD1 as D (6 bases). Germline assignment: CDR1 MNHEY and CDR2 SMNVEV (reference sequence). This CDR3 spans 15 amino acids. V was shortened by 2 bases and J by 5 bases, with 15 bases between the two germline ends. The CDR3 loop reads CASSLGARRGETQYF. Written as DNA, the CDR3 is TGTGCCAGCAGTTTAGGGGCACGCAGGGGCGAGACCCAGTACTTC.

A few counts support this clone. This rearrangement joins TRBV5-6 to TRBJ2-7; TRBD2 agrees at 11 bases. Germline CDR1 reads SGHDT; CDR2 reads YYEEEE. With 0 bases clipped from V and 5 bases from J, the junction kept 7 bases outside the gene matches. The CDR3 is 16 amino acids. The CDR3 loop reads CASSLELAGGRNEQYF. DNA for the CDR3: TGTGCCAGCAGCTTGGAGCTAGCGGGGGGCAGAAACGAGCAGTACTTC.

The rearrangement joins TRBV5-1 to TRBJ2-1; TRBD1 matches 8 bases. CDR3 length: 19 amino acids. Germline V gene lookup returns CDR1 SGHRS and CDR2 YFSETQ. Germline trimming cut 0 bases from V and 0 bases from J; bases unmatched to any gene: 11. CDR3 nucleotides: TGCGCCAGCAGCTTGGTCCTAAAGGGGACAGGAAGCTCCTACAATGAGCAGTTCTTC. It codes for CASSLVLKGTGSSYNEQFF. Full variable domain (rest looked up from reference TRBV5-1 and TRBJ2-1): KAGVTQTPRYLIKTRGQQVTLSCSPISGHRSVSWYQQTPGQGLQFLFEYFSETQRNKGNFPGRFSGRQFSNSRSEMNVSTLELGDSALYLCASSLVLKGTGSSYNEQFFGPGTRLTVL.

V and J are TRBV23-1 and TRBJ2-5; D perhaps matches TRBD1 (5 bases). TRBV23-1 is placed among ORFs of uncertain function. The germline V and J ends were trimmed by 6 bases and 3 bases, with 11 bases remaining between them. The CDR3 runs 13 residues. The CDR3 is CASSQDKEETQYF. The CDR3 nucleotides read TGCGCCAGCAGCCAGGACAAAGAAGAGACCCAGTACTTC.

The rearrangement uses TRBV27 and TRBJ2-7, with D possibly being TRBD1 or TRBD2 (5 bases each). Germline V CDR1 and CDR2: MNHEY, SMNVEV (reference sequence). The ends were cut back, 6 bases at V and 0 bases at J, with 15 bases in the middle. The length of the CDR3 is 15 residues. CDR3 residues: CASRVGTDSSYEQYF. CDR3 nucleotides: TGTGCCAGCAGGGTTGGGACCGATAGCTCCTACGAGCAGTACTTC.

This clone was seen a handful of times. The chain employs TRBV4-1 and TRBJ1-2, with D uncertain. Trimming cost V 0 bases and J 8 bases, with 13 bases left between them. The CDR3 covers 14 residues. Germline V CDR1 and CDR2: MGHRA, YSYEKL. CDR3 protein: CASSQDVKGGGYTF. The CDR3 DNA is TGCGCCAGCAGCCAAGATGTAAAGGGCGGAGGCTACACCTTC.